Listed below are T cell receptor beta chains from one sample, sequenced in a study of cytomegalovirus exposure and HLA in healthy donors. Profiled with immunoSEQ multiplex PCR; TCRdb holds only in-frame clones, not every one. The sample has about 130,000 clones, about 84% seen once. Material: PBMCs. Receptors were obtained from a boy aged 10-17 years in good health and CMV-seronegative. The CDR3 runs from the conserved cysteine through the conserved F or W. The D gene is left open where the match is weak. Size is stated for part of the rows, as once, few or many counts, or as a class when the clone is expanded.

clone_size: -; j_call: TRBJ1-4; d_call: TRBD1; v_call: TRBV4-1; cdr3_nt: TGCGCCAGCAGCCAAGGTGGACAGGCTAATGAAAAACTGTTTTTT; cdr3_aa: CASSQGGQANEKLFF
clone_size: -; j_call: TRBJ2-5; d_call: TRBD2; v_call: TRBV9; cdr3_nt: TGTGCCAGCAGCGCCGGACTAGCGGAAGAGACCCAGTACTTC; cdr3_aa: CASSAGLAEETQYF
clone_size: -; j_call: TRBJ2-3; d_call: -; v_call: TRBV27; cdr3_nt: TGTGCCAGCAGTTACACACCTACAGGCAATACGCAGTATTTT; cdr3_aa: CASSYTPTGNTQYF
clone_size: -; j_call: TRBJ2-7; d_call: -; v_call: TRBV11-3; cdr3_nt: TGTGCCAGCAGCTTTCGTCTCTCCTACGAGCAGTACTTC; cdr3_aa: CASSFRLSYEQYF
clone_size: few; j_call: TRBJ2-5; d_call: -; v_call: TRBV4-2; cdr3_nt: TGTGCCAGCAGCCAGGACCCCACCCGATGGACGGGGGGCGAGACCCAGTACTTC; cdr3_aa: CASSQDPTRWTGGETQYF
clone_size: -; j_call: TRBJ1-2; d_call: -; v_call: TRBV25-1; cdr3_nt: TGTGCCAGCAGTGAACAGGGTCAAAAATATGGCTACACCTTC; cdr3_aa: CASSEQGQKYGYTF
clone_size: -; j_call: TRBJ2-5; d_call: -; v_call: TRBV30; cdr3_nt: TGTGCCTGGAGTGCCGAGGCCGACCCACGGGAGACCCAGTACTTC; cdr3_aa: CAWSAEADPRETQYF
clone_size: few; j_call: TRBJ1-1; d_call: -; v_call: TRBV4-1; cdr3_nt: TGCGCCAGCAGCCAAGCACCGGGGACTGAAGCTTTCTTT; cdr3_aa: CASSQAPGTEAFF
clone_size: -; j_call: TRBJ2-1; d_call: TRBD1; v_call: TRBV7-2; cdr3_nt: TGTGCCAGCAGCCGGGACAGGCCCCCCCTCAATGAGCAGTTCTTC; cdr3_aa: CASSRDRPPLNEQFF
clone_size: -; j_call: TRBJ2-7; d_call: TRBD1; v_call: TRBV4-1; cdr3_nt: TGCGCCAGCAGCCACGGCGGACAGGGCCGCAACGAGCAGTACTTC; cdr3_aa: CASSHGGQGRNEQYF
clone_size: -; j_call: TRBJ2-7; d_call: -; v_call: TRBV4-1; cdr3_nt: TGCGCCAGCAGCCGGTCCCCGGGAGATACTTACGAGCAGTACTTC; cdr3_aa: CASSRSPGDTYEQYF
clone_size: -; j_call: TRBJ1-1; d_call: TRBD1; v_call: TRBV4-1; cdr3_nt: TGCGCCAGCAGCCAAGCCGGGACAGGGAGGGGGAACACTGAAGCTTTCTTT; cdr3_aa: CASSQAGTGRGNTEAFF
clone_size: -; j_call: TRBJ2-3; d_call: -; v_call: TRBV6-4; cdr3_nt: TGTGCCAGCAGCTTACTAGCCACAGATACGCAGTATTTT; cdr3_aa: CASSLLATDTQYF
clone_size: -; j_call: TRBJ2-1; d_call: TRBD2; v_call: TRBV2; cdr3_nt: TGTGCCAGCACCCTAGACGTAGCGGGAGTCAATGAGCAGTTCTTC; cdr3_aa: CASTLDVAGVNEQFF
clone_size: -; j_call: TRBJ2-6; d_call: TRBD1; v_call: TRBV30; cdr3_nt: TGTGCCTGGAGTTCCTCTTTCACCGGGACAGATCTTACTGGGGCCAACGTCCTGACTTTC; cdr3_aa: CAWSSSFTGTDLTGANVLTF
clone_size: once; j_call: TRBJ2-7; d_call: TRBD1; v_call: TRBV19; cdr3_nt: TGTGCCAGTAGTAGCAGACAGGGGGCCTACGAGCAGTACTTC; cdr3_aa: CASSSRQGAYEQYF
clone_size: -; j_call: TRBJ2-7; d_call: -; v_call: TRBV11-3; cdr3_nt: TGTGCCAGCAGCTTAGCCGGCAGGGGCGACGAGCAGTACTTC; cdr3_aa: CASSLAGRGDEQYF
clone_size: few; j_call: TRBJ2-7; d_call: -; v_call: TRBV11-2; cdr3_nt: TGTGCCAGCACCTCCGACGTTCAGGACGAGCAGTACTTC; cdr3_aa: CASTSDVQDEQYF
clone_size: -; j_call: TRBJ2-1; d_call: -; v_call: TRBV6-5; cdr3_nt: TGTGCCAGCAGTTACGGGGTAGGCGGGTCCTATGAGCAGTTCTTC; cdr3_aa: CASSYGVGGSYEQFF
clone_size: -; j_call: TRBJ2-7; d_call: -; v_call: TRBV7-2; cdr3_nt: TGTGCCAGCAGCTTATGGCCGGACAGAGCCTACGAGCAGTACTTC; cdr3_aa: CASSLWPDRAYEQYF
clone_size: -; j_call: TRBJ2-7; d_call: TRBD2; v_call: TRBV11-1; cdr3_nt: TGTGCCAGCAGTTCTAGCGGGAGCGAGCAGTACTTC; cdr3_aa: CASSSSGSEQYF
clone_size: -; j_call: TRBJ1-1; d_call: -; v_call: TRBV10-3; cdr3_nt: TGTGCCATCAGTGAGTCGTTGGGACAAGCGCTTGAAGCTTTCTTT; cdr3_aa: CAISESLGQALEAFF
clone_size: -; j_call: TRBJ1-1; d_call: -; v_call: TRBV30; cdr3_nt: TGTGCCTGGAGAAGAGAGCGGGGTCAAACTTTCTTT; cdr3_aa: CAWRRERGQTFF
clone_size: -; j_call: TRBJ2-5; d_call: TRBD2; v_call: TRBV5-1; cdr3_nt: TGCGCCAGCACCCCTGAGCGGGGGGAGGAGACCCAGTACTTC; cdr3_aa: CASTPERGEETQYF
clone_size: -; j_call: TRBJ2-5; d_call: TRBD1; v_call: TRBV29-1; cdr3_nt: TGCAGCGCCGCCGCCCGGGACAGCAAAGAGACCCAGTACTTC; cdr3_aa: CSAAARDSKETQYF
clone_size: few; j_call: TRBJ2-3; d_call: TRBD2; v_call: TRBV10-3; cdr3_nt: TGTGCCATCAGCGAGGCAGTAGCGGGGCGGGCGGATACGCAGTATTTT; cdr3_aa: CAISEAVAGRADTQYF
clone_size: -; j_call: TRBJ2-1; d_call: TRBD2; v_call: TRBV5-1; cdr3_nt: TGCGCCAGCAGCCTTCCTAGCGGGAGCTCCTACAATGAGCAGTTCTTC; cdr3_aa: CASSLPSGSSYNEQFF
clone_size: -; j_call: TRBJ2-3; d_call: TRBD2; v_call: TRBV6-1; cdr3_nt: TGTGCCAGCAGTGAAGTGCTAGCGGGAGATACGCAGTATTTT; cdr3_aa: CASSEVLAGDTQYF
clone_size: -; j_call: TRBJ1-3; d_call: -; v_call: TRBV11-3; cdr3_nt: TGTGCCAGCAGATTTGGGCCCCCTGGAAACACCATATATTTT; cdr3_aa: CASRFGPPGNTIYF
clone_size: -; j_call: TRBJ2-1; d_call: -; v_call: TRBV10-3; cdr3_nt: TGTGCCAGTCATGGCGCAGGTTCCTACAATGAGCAGTTCTTC; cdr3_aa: CASHGAGSYNEQFF
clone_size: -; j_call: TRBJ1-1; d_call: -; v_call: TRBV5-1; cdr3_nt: TGCGCCAGCAGCTCCCAACCGACCGGGACTGAAGCTTTCTTT; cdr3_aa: CASSSQPTGTEAFF
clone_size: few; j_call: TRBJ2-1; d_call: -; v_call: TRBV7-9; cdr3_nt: TGTGCCAGCAGCTCTAGCTCCTACAATGAGCAGTTCTTC; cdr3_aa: CASSSSSYNEQFF
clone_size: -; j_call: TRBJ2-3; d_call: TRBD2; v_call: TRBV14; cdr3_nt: TGTGCCAGCAGCCCCCGACTAGCGGGAACTAGCACAGATACGCAGTATTTT; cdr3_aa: CASSPRLAGTSTDTQYF
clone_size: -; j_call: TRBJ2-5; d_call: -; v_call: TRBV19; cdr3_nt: TGTGCCAGTAGTCCTAGGGACTTTAGAGAGACCCAGTACTTC; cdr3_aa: CASSPRDFRETQYF
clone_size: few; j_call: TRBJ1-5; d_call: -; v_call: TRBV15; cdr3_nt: TGTGCCACCAGCAGAGATCCCTCGGCGGGCAATCAGCCCCAGCATTTT; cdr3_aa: CATSRDPSAGNQPQHF
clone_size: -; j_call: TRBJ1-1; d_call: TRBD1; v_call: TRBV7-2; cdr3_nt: TGTGCCAGCAGCCCACAGGGGGCCACTGAAGCTTTCTTT; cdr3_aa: CASSPQGATEAFF
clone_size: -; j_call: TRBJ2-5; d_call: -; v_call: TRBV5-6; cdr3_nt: TGTGCCAGCAGCTTGGCCGAGGTTGAGACCCAGTACTTC; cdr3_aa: CASSLAEVETQYF
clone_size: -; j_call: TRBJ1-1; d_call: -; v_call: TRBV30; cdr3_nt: TGTGCCTGGACAGTACAGGTGAACACTGAAGCTTTCTTT; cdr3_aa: CAWTVQVNTEAFF
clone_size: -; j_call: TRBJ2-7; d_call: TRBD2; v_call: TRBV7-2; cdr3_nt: TGTGCCAGCACCTTAGCGGGAGCATACGAGCAGTACTTC; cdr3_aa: CASTLAGAYEQYF
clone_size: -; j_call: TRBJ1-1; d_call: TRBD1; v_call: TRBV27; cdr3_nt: TGTGCCAGCAGGGCAGGGGGCTTAAGGAGGACTGAAGCTTTCTTT; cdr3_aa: CASRAGGLRRTEAFF
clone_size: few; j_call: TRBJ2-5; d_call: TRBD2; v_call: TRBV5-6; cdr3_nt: TGTGCCGGCCAGACTAGCGGGAGTAGTACCCAGTACTTC; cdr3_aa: CAGQTSGSSTQYF
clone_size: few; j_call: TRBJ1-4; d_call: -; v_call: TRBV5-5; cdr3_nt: TGTGCCAGCAGCGCCTTGATGAGTGAAAAACTGTTTTTT; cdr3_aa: CASSALMSEKLFF
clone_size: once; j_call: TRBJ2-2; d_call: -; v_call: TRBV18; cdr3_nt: TGTGCCAGCTCACCACCTATTCAGGGAAACACCGGGGAGCTGTTTTTT; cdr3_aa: CASSPPIQGNTGELFF
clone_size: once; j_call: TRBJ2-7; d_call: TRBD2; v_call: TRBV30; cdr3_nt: TGTGCCTGGAGCGCTGTGGGGACTAGCGGAAGCGAGCAGTACTTC; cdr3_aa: CAWSAVGTSGSEQYF
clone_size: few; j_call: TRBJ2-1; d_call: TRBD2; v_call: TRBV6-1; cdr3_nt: TGTGCCAGCAGTGGACTAGCGGGAGTTGGCTACAATGAGCAGTTCTTC; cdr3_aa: CASSGLAGVGYNEQFF
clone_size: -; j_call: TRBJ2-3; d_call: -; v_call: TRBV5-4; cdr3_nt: TGTGCCAGCAGCTTCACAACAGGGACCACCGGCACAGATACGCAGTATTTT; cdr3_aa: CASSFTTGTTGTDTQYF
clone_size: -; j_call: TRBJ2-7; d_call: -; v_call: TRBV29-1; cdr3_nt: TGCAGCGTTGGGAGCGACGAGCAGTACTTC; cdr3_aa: CSVGSDEQYF
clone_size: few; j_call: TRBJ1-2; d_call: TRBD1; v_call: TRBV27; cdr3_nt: TGTGCCAGCAGTCGGGACAGGGGGAATGGCTACACCTTC; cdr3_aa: CASSRDRGNGYTF
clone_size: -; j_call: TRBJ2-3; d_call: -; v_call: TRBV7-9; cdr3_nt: TGTGCCAGCTCCCAGGTTTCGGGCACAGATACGCAGTATTTT; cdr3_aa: CASSQVSGTDTQYF
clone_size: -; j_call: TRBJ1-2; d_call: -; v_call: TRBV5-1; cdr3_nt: TGCGCCAGCAGCTTGTCCGGGTCTAACTATGGCTACACCTTC; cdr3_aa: CASSLSGSNYGYTF
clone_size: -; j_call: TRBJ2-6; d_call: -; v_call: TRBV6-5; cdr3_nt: TGTGCCAGCAGTTACAAGGGGCCCGCTGGGGCCAACGTCCTGACTTTC; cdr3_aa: CASSYKGPAGANVLTF
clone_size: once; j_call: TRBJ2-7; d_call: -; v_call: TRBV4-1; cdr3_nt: TGCGCCAGCAGCCAAGGGTCGGGGTTAGTGGGTGAGCAGTACTTC; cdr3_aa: CASSQGSGLVGEQYF
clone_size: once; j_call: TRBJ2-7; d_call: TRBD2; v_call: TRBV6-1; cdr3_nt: TGTGCCATCCTCGTACTAGCGGGAGCCTACGAGCAGTACTTC; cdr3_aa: CAILVLAGAYEQYF
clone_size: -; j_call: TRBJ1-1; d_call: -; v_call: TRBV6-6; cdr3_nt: TGTGCCAGCAGCACCGCGGGGGGGACGTCGACTGAAGCTTTCTTT; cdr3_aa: CASSTAGGTSTEAFF
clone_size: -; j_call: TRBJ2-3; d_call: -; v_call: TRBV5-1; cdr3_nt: TGCGCCAGCAGCCCCTCCCCCGCCATTGGCACAGATACGCGGTATTTT; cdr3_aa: CASSPSPAIGTDTRYF